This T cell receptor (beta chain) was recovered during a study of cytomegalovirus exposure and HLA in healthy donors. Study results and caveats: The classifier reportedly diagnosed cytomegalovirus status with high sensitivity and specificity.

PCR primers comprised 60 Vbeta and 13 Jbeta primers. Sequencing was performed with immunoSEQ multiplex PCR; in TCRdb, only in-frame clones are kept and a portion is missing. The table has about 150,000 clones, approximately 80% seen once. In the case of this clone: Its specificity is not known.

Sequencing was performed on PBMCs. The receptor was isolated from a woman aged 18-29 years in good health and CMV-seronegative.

CDR3 bases: TGTGCCAGCAGCCCCACGGGTTTGCAAGAGACCCAGTACTTC. Encoded protein: CASSPTGLQETQYF. The V and J genes are TRBV9 and TRBJ2-5; D is unresolved. Germline assignment: CDR1 SGDLS and CDR2 YYNGEE. The CDR3 sequence is 14 residues long. V lost 4 bases, J lost 2 bases, and 12 bases lay in between.